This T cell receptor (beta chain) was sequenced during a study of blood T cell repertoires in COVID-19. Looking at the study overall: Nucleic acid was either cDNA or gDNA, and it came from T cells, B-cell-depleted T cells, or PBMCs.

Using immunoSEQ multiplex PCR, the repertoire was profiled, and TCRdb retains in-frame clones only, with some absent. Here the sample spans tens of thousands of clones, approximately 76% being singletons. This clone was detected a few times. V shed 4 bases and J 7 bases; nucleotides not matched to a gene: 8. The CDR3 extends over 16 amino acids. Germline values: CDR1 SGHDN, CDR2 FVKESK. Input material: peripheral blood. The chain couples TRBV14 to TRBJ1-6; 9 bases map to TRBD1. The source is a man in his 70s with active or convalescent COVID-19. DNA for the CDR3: TGTGCCAGCAGCCCCTTAGGACAGGGGAGAAATTCACCCCTCCACTTT. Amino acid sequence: CASSPLGQGRNSPLHF.